The source of this T cell receptor (beta chain) is a study of CD8+ T cells in alopecia areata. Study as a whole: Those treated were given oral tofacitinib at 5 to 10 mg twice daily. A 6-month off-drug phase came after tofacitinib, which had lasted 6 to 18 months.

Study observations and caveats: Sequencing of scalp samples also captures resident alphabeta T cells of normal skin.

Researchers gathered lesional scalp punch biopsies and peripheral blood from patients with alopecia areata. Turning to this clone: Its antigen is not known.

Extracted RNA was reverse transcribed into cDNA, the sequencing template. Clones were sequenced by immunoSEQ multiplex PCR, and TCRdb holds only the in-frame ones, with some missing. The table has about 98,000 clones, roughly 47% seen once; the top ten hold around 0.8%. The TCR originated in a human donor with alopecia areata. The sample comprised CD4+ T cells sorted from blood.

The CDR3 loop is CASSGTGVDIQYF. The CDR3 region has the DNA TGCGCCAGCAGCGGGACAGGGGTCGACATTCAGTACTTC. The J gene is TRBJ2-4, the V gene TRBV5-1, with 10 bases fitting TRBD1. The CDR3 contains 13 residues. CDR1 is SGHRS and CDR2 is YFSETQ in the germline V gene. The V gene end was trimmed by 4 bases and the J gene end by 8 bases; junction bases not matched to a gene: 3. Filled out from reference TRBV5-1 and TRBJ2-4, the complete variable domain reads KAGVTQTPRYLIKTRGQQVTLSCSPISGHRSVSWYQQTPGQGLQFLFEYFSETQRNKGNFPGRFSGRQFSNSRSEMNVSTLELGDSALYLCASSGTGVDIQYFGAGTRLSVL.